This TCR beta chain was found in a study of blood T cell repertoires in COVID-19. The overall study: Samples of COVID-19 (acute and convalescent) were obtained from the United States, Italy and Spain.

In the study's own analysis: Amplification of reference gene primers was used by the study to estimate nucleated cell counts. Here immunoSEQ multiplex PCR was the method, and the copy in TCRdb shows in-frame clones only, minus some. The D gene and trimming were derived from the DNA, and the V and J assignments and clone size from that table. The sample lists approximately 400,000 clones, 88% occurring once. Recruited during active infection, patients (from Seattle) were subsequently followed longitudinally. This CDR3 region has 14 residues. CDR1 is SNHLY and CDR2 is FYNNEI in the germline V gene. The ends were cut back, 6 bases at V and 8 bases at J, with 18 bases in the middle.

Sequencing used peripheral blood. The receptor's source is a woman in her forties or fifties with COVID-19, enrolled during active disease. This sequence joins TRBV2 and TRBJ2-3, with D maybe TRBD2 (5 bases). CDR3 DNA sequence: TGTGCCAGCAGAGGACTGGCGGAGAAAAGTACGCAGTATTTT. Its translation: CASRGLAEKSTQYF.